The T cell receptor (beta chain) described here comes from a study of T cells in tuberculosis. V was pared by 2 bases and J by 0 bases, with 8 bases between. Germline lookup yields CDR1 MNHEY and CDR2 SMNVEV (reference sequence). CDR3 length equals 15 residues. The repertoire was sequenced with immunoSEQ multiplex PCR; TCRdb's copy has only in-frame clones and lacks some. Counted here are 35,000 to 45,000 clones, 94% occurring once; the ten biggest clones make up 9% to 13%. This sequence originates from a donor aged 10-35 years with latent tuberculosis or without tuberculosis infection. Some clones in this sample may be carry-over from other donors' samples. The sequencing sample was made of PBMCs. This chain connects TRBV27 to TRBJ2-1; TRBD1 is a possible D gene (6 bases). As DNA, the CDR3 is TGTGCCAGCAGTTTAACCAGGGGCTCCTACAATGAGCAGTTCTTC. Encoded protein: CASSLTRGSYNEQFF.